Listed here are 3 T cell receptor beta chains from one sample, sequenced in a study of molecular identifiers for immune sequencing clone quantification. In TCRdb, the PCR reads were re-called with MiXCR into one record per CDR3 protein. The sample records 50,000 to 65,000 distinct CDR3 sequences, 20% to 25% being singletons. The specimen sequenced was naive CD8+ T cells from blood, with Jurkat cell RNA spiked in. Documented subset: FACS-sorted CD8+CD4-CCR7+CD45RA+ naive T cells. The receptors stem from a human donor in good health. Some libraries in this study had Jurkat cell RNA spiked in.

Worth noting for this clonotype: A much larger clone lies one base from this, so it may be a read error. The chain carries TRBV12-3 or TRBV12-4 and TRBJ1-1; weak D call: TRBD1 (5 bases). This CDR3 is 14 amino acids long. The CDR3 region has the DNA TGTGCCAGCAGAGCGGGACTGAGAAACACTGGAGCTTTCTTT. Translated, it gives CASRAGLRNTGAFF.

This clonotype showed up just a few times. This chain links TRBV19 with TRBJ2-3; D possibly corresponds to TRBD1 (5 bases). Germline V gene lookup returns CDR1 LNHDA and CDR2 SQIVND (reference sequence). CDR3 size: 14 residues. Trimming removed 3 bases from V and 2 bases from J, with 9 bases in between. The CDR3 loop is CASSITGPTDTQYF. The CDR3, as DNA: TGTGCCAGTAGTATTACAGGACCCACAGATACGCAGTATTTT.

At least ten counts were recorded for this clonotype. The chain couples TRBV29-1 to TRBJ1-6, with D hard to call. CDR3 length equals 13 residues. Trimming removed 7 bases from V and 4 bases from J, with 11 bases in between. Per the germline V gene, CDR1 is SQVTM and CDR2 is ANQGSEA. The CDR3 nucleotides read TGCAGCGGCTCGGCCGGTTATAATTCACCCCTCCACTTT. This sequence encodes CSGSAGYNSPLHF.